A single sample gave rise to the 2 T cell receptor beta chains below, sequenced in a study of blood T cell repertoires in COVID-19. Profiled with immunoSEQ multiplex PCR; TCRdb holds only in-frame clones, not every one. This sample yields tens of thousands of clones, of which around 87% are seen a single time; around a sixth belongs to the top ten. The specimen sequenced was peripheral blood. The receptors were sampled from an older man with acute or convalescent COVID-19.

CDR3 amino acids: CASSVLGLAGPYEQYF. CDR3 DNA: TGTGCCAGCAGTGTCCTAGGACTAGCAGGACCCTACGAGCAGTACTTC. This sequence joins TRBV6-1 and TRBJ2-7; the match to TRBD2 covers 8 bases. CDR3 length equals 16 residues. The J segment lost 2 bases and the V segment lost 4 bases, leaving 10 bases of the junction unmatched. The V gene's germline CDR1 is MNHNS and CDR2 SASEGT.

This clone came up once. This chain links TRBV20-1 with TRBJ2-1, with D perhaps matching TRBD1 (6 bases). The CDR3 totals 11 residues. Per the germline V gene, CDR1 is DFQATT and CDR2 is SNEGSKA (reference sequence). The V end lost 3 bases, the J end lost 8 bases, and 8 bases lay between the germline ends. This CDR3 reads CSASRGYEQFF. The CDR3 region has the DNA TGCAGTGCTAGCAGGGGCTATGAGCAGTTCTTC.